This T cell receptor (beta chain) was sequenced during a study of control samples from healthy donors and cancer patients. Trimming left V 4 bases short and J 3 bases short, with 17 bases between. Germline values: CDR1 SGDLS, CDR2 YYNGEE. The CDR3 is 15 amino acids. Assay used: immunoSEQ multiplex PCR; TCRdb lists only in-frame clones, some missing. The sample yields around 170,000 clones, 80% to 90% seen once. The clonotype was recovered from a woman aged 25 to 39 in good health. The V gene is TRBV9, the J gene TRBJ2-7, with D unresolved. The sequenced sample consisted of blood. The CDR3 sequence: CASSSYHSILYEQYV. The CDR3 DNA reads TGTGCCAGCAGCTCGTACCACTCTATCCTCTACGAGCAGTACGTC.